A single sample is the source of the 9 T cell receptor beta chains below, sequenced in a study of siplizumab effects on memory and regulatory T cells. Sequencing was performed with immunoSEQ multiplex PCR; in TCRdb, only in-frame clones are kept and a portion is missing. The table includes some 65,000 clones, 88% detected once. The sequenced sample was Tregs sorted from blood. The receptors shown here come from a human donor in good health.

This clone has only a few counts. The CDR3 DNA reads TGCGCCAGCAGACCCGGACTTCAAGAGACCCAGTACTTC. The encoded protein is CASRPGLQETQYF. V is TRBV5-1 and J is TRBJ2-5; D might be TRBD2 (5 bases). Trimming removed 5 bases at V and 2 bases at J, with 10 bases between. The CDR3 totals 13 residues. Germline V gene data show CDR1 as SGHRS and CDR2 as YFSETQ.

This chain links TRBV9 with TRBJ2-5; 14 nucleotides line up with TRBD2. The CDR3 consists of 16 residues. Trimming removed 3 bases from V and 2 bases from J; junction bases left unmatched: 3. The germline V gene has CDR1 SGDLS and CDR2 YYNGEE. Written as DNA, the CDR3 is TGTGCCAGCAGCGCCTGGACTAGCGGGAGGCAAGAGACCCAGTACTTC. Translated, it gives CASSAWTSGRQETQYF.

The rearrangement links TRBV30 to TRBJ2-6; D gene unclear. Trimming pared 4 bases from V and 0 bases from J, leaving 7 bases between. The CDR3 contains 14 residues. The germline gives CDR1 GTSNPN, CDR2 SVGIG (reference sequence). The chain's CDR3 is CAWMVFSGANVLTF. CDR3 sequence (DNA): TGTGCCTGGATGGTCTTCTCTGGGGCCAACGTCCTGACTTTC.

CDR3 protein: CASSPIGFNQPQHF. The CDR3 DNA follows: TGTGCCAGCAGTCCAATAGGCTTCAATCAGCCCCAGCATTTT. This chain uses TRBV6-5 with TRBJ1-5; the D is unclear. The CDR3 has 14 amino acids. Between the trimmed V and J ends, which lost 5 bases and 3 bases, there was a span of 11 bases. Germline CDR1 and CDR2: MNHEY and SVGAGI.

Of note for this clone: Relative to the germline gene, one junction end is altered; a read error may explain this. The chain links TRBV7-7 to TRBJ2-2, with TRBD1 matching 10 bases. Germline CDR1 and CDR2: SSHAT and FNYEAQ (reference sequence). The length of the CDR3 is 16 residues. The CDR3 protein is CASSQTGGAGSGELFF. The CDR3 DNA reads as TGTGCTAGCAGCCAGACAGGGGGCGCGGGATCCGGGGAGCTGTTTTTT.

The chain recombines TRBV6-6 with TRBJ2-7, with 8 positions matching TRBD1. This CDR3 is built from 15 residues. Germline loops: CDR1 MNHNY, CDR2 SVGAGI (reference sequence). The ends lost 2 bases at V and 0 bases at J; junction bases unmatched: 3. This CDR3 is CASSYGTGLSYEQYF. The DNA for the CDR3 is TGTGCCAGCAGTTACGGGACAGGACTCTCCTACGAGCAGTACTTC.

This chain links TRBV18 with TRBJ2-2, with D perhaps given as TRBD1 or TRBD2 (5 bases each). Between the trimmed V and J ends, which lost 6 bases and 3 bases, there was a span of 14 bases. CDR1 KGHSH and CDR2 LQKENI come from the germline V gene. This CDR3 region has 15 residues. CDR3 DNA: TGTGCCAGCTCGCGACAAGGGACCGACACCGGGGAGCTGTTTTTT. Protein product: CASSRQGTDTGELFF.

The chain is built from TRBV4-2 and TRBJ1-1; no firm D call. Trimming shortened V by 0 bases and J by 1 base, and 6 bases separated the two germline ends. Per the germline V gene, CDR1 is LGHNA and CDR2 is YNFKEQ. The CDR3 extends over 14 amino acids. The CDR3 DNA is TGTGCCAGCAGCCAAGAGGACCAGAACACTGAAGCTTTCTTT. Translation: CASSQEDQNTEAFF.

The chain employs TRBV18 and TRBJ1-2; D remains unclear. CDR3 length: 17 residues. Germline-derived CDR1 and CDR2 are KGHSH and LQKENI. Trimming stripped 2 bases from V and 0 bases from J, with 16 bases between. CDR3 nucleotides: TGTGCCAGCTCACCAACCGGTGTCGTCAGGACTAACTATGGCTACACCTTC. It codes for CASSPTGVVRTNYGYTF.